Shown below are 27 T cell receptor beta chains from a single sample sequenced in a study of T cell changes during pregnancy in multiple sclerosis. Generated by immunoSEQ multiplex PCR, the TCRdb table keeps only in-frame clones and is missing some. The sample carries around 58,000 clones, 90% to 95% recorded once. The sample in question was peripheral blood, obtained before pregnancy. Source of these receptors: a female donor with multiple sclerosis, enrolled in a pregnancy study.

The chain couples TRBV7-9 to TRBJ2-2; D may be TRBD1 (6 bases). V was shortened by 1 base and J by 6 bases, with 9 bases between the two germline ends. CDR1 and CDR2 (germline): SEHNR, FQNEAQ (reference sequence). This CDR3 comprises 14 residues. The CDR3 DNA sequence: TGTGCCAGCAGCTTAGATGGGGGCCCCGGGGAGCTGTTTTTT. As protein: CASSLDGGPGELFF.

This chain links TRBV7-3 with TRBJ2-5, with D unclear. With 4 bases removed from V and 5 bases from J, the gap between germline ends came to 8 bases. Per the germline V gene, CDR1 is SGHTA and CDR2 is FQGTGA. The CDR3 is made up of 12 amino acids. The DNA for the CDR3 is TGTGCCAGCAGCTCCTCGTCGGAGACCCAGTACTTC. This sequence encodes CASSSSSETQYF.

The gene calls are TRBV19 and TRBJ1-1; 7 bases fit TRBD1. J lost 6 bases, V lost 9 bases, and 10 bases had no gene match. The CDR3 covers 13 residues. Germline loops: CDR1 LNHDA, CDR2 SQIVND (reference sequence). The CDR3 is CASRAGGVAEAFF. For the CDR3, the DNA is TGTGCCAGCAGGGCAGGGGGAGTAGCTGAAGCTTTCTTT.

The rearrangement links TRBV19 to TRBJ1-1; perhaps TRBD1 as D (6 bases). The germline V gene has CDR1 LNHDA and CDR2 SQIVND (reference sequence). The CDR3 runs 13 residues. The germline V and J ends were trimmed by 1 base and 4 bases, with 7 bases remaining between them. In DNA form, the CDR3 reads TGTGCCAGTAGTATAGGAGGGGGCACTGAAGCTTTCTTT. Amino acid sequence: CASSIGGGTEAFF.

The V gene is TRBV5-8, the J gene TRBJ2-1, with D possibly being TRBD1 (5 bases). This CDR3 has 14 residues. Germline CDR1 reads SGHTS; CDR2 reads YDEGEE. V was trimmed by 4 bases and J by 11 bases, leaving 19 bases between them. The CDR3 region is CASSQGWGPEKQFF. CDR3 coding DNA: TGTGCCAGCAGCCAAGGGTGGGGCCCTGAGAAGCAGTTCTTC.

The rearrangement links TRBV9 to TRBJ2-5; 7 nucleotides match TRBD1. Germline-derived CDR1 and CDR2 are SGDLS and YYNGEE. V was pared by 5 bases and J by 1 base, with 5 bases of the junction left unmatched. The CDR3 length is 14 residues. The CDR3 nucleotides are TGTGCCAGCAGTCAAGGACAGGTCCAAGAGACCCAGTACTTC. It yields the protein CASSQGQVQETQYF.

The V call is TRBV4-1, the J call TRBJ1-5; D ambiguous. Germline V lookup: CDR1 MGHRA, CDR2 YSYEKL. This CDR3 comprises 17 residues. V lost 1 base and J 2 bases, leaving 15 bases between the germline ends. The CDR3 bases are TGCGCCAGCAGCCAAGGACGTCCTGGGAGGCGCAATCAGCCCCAGCATTTT. Amino acids: CASSQGRPGRRNQPQHF.

The rearrangement joins TRBV5-6 to TRBJ2-5, with TRBD1 matching 7 bases. The length of the CDR3 is 13 residues. The germline V gene encodes CDR1 SGHDT and CDR2 YYEEEE. The junction had 7 bases not matched to a gene; V was cut back by 6 bases and J by 5 bases. This CDR3 reads CASKKGAAETQYF. Written as DNA, the CDR3 is TGTGCCAGCAAGAAGGGGGCCGCGGAGACCCAGTACTTC. The complete variable domain, with remaining parts taken from reference TRBV5-6 and TRBJ2-5, reads DAGVTQSPTHLIKTRGQQVTLRCSPKSGHDTVSWYQQALGQGPQFIFQYYEEEERQRGNFPDRFSGHQFPNYSSELNVNALLLGDSALYLCASKKGAAETQYFGPGTRLLVL.

This sequence joins TRBV30 and TRBJ1-3; a weak D match, TRBD1 (6 bases). The CDR3 contains 14 residues. Germline CDR1 and CDR2: GTSNPN and SVGIG (reference sequence). V lost 0 bases and J 1 base, leaving 7 bases between the germline ends. The CDR3 region has the DNA TGTGCCTGGAGTGTAAGGGGGTCTGGAAACACCATATATTTT. Translation: CAWSVRGSGNTIYF.

This clone was found once. V and J are TRBV29-1 and TRBJ2-2; a weak D match, TRBD1 (5 bases). CDR1 and CDR2 (germline): SQVTM, ANQGSEA. CDR3 length equals 14 residues. Trimming stripped 8 bases from V and 5 bases from J, with 18 bases between. The CDR3 DNA reads TGCAGCACCTTGTTCACTGGGGCAACCGGGGAGCTGTTTTTT. As protein: CSTLFTGATGELFF.

The chain couples TRBV19 to TRBJ1-5; 10 bases agree with TRBD1. The V gene's germline CDR1 is LNHDA and CDR2 SQIVND (reference sequence). V lost 10 bases to trimming and J lost 8 bases; unmatched junction nucleotides: 5. This CDR3 has 12 amino acids. The CDR3 is CATPGQGKPQHF. The CDR3 nucleotides read TGTGCCACCCCGGGACAGGGGAAGCCCCAGCATTTT.

This chain connects TRBV6-6 to TRBJ1-1, with a weak D call TRBD1 (5 bases). The ends were cut back, 7 bases at V and 1 base at J, with 10 bases in the middle. The CDR3 extends over 13 amino acids. Germline assignment: CDR1 MNHNY and CDR2 SVGAGI (reference sequence). In DNA, the CDR3 is TGTGCCAGCATCCTCAGGGAGAACACTGAAGCTTTCTTT. Translating gives CASILRENTEAFF.

The V gene is TRBV11-1, the J gene TRBJ1-1; D remains unclear. The V gene lost 3 bases and the J gene lost 0 bases, with 11 bases spanning the gap. This CDR3 contains 15 residues. Germline assignment: CDR1 SGHAT and CDR2 FQDESV (reference sequence). CDR3 loop: CASSFQVGLNTEAFF. The CDR3 coding sequence is TGTGCCAGCAGCTTCCAGGTCGGTTTGAACACTGAAGCTTTCTTT.

The rearrangement links TRBV11-2 to TRBJ2-3, with TRBD1 matching 7 bases. CDR3 size: 14 residues. V shed 5 bases, J shed 4 bases, and the junction held 6 bases outside the gene matches. The germline gives CDR1 SGHAT, CDR2 FQNNGV. The CDR3: CASSLGGPADTQYF. The DNA of the CDR3 is TGTGCCAGCAGCCTAGGGGGCCCGGCAGATACGCAGTATTTT.

The V call is TRBV13, the J call TRBJ1-2; no clear D gene. V lost 5 bases to trimming and J lost 8 bases, with 9 bases between them. This CDR3 is 11 amino acids long. The germline V gene encodes CDR1 PRHDT and CDR2 FYEKMQ (reference sequence). The CDR3 coding sequence is TGTGCCAGCAGCGGTTATAGAGGCTACACCTTC. Amino acids: CASSGYRGYTF.

The rearrangement joins TRBV7-6 to TRBJ2-5; D is unresolved. V was cut by 5 bases and J by 5 bases, with 9 bases left in between. In germline, CDR1 is SGHVS, CDR2 FNYEAQ. This CDR3 region has 12 residues. CDR3 coding DNA: TGTGCCAGCAGCGCATCAGTTGAGACCCAGTACTTC. As protein: CASSASVETQYF.

The chain joins TRBV4-3 to TRBJ2-7, with 7 bases lining up with TRBD1. The length of the CDR3 is 13 residues. Germline CDR1 is LGHNA and CDR2 is YSLEER. This CDR3 is CAGGRDRAYEQYF. CDR3 DNA sequence: TGCGCTGGGGGCCGAGACAGGGCATACGAGCAGTACTTC.

A single count supports this clone. The chain employs TRBV7-8 and TRBJ2-7; 8 bases fit TRBD2. The length of the CDR3 is 16 residues. Germline CDR1 and CDR2: SGHVS and FQNEAQ. The V segment lost 4 bases and the J segment 1 base; nucleotides outside the gene matches: 9. The CDR3 region has the DNA TGTGCCAGCAGCTCCCCCCGGGAGGGGGAATCCTACGAGCAGTACTTC. It encodes CASSSPREGESYEQYF.

The chain has TRBV7-2 and TRBJ2-7, with 7 bases matching TRBD2. CDR1 and CDR2 (germline): SGHTA, FQGNSA. Trimming removed 1 base from V and 2 bases from J; junction bases left unmatched: 5. CDR3 length: 15 amino acids. For the CDR3, the DNA is TGTGCCAGCAGCTTAGTGTGGGGGGGACCCTACGAGCAGTACTTC. This sequence encodes CASSLVWGGPYEQYF.

The chain is built from TRBV19 and TRBJ1-6; 7 nucleotides align to TRBD1. V lost 9 bases and J lost 7; bases outside the gene matches: 6. CDR3 length equals 13 residues. Germline loops: CDR1 LNHDA, CDR2 SQIVND (reference sequence). CDR3 DNA sequence: TGTGCCAGCGTCTCAGGGGGAAATTCACCCCTCCACTTT. It translates to CASVSGGNSPLHF.

The chain joins TRBV9 to TRBJ2-7, with D tentatively TRBD1 (6 bases). The CDR3 length is 14 residues. The V end lost 2 bases, the J end lost 2 bases, and 11 bases lay between the germline ends. The germline V gene has CDR1 SGDLS and CDR2 YYNGEE. CDR3 in amino acids: CASSVTGSTYEQYF. The CDR3 coding sequence is TGTGCCAGCAGCGTCACAGGGTCAACCTACGAGCAGTACTTC.

This chain joins TRBV5-4 and TRBJ1-4; D not resolved. The CDR3 runs to 13 residues. V lost 1 base to trimming and J lost 7 bases, with 8 bases between them. The germline CDR1 and CDR2 sequences are SGHNT and YYREEE (reference sequence). The CDR3 is CASSLKGGEKLFF. The CDR3 region has the DNA TGTGCCAGCAGCTTGAAGGGAGGTGAAAAACTGTTTTTT. Together with reference TRBV5-4 and TRBJ1-4, the CDR3 gives the full variable domain: ETGVTQSPTHLIKTRGQQVTLRCSSQSGHNTVSWYQQALGQGPQFIFQYYREEENGRGNFPPRFSGLQFPNYSSELNVNALELDDSALYLCASSLKGGEKLFFGSGTQLSVL.

This rearrangement joins TRBV6-5 to TRBJ2-4, with 7 bases fitting TRBD2. V dropped 6 bases and J dropped 0; count of bases not matched to a gene: 2. The CDR3 extends over 14 amino acids. Germline CDR1 is MNHEY and CDR2 is SVGAGI. CDR3: CASRGGIAKNIQYF. The CDR3 DNA is TGTGCCAGCAGGGGGGGGATAGCCAAAAACATTCAGTACTTC.

This chain connects TRBV27 to TRBJ1-1; no reliable D call. The length of the CDR3 is 14 residues. Germline assignment: CDR1 MNHEY and CDR2 SMNVEV (reference sequence). V was shortened by 10 bases and J by 1 base, with 16 bases between the two germline ends. In DNA, the CDR3 is TGTGCCACCTCCAGGACGGGATCGAACACTGAAGCTTTCTTT. Protein: CATSRTGSNTEAFF.

With regard to this clone: One end of the junction fails to match germline, which may point to a read error. The chain links TRBV19 to TRBJ2-3; TRBD1 matches at 9 bases. CDR1 LNHDA and CDR2 SQIVND come from the germline V gene (reference sequence). CDR3 length equals 13 residues. The CDR3 spells CASSTGGQGPLGF. CDR3 bases: TGTGCCAGTAGTACAGGAGGACAGGGGCCTTTAGGTTTT.

The V call is TRBV30, the J call TRBJ2-7, with D possibly matching TRBD1 (8 bases). V gave up 0 bases and J gave up 7 bases, with 16 bases separating them. CDR3 length equals 14 residues. Germline V lookup: CDR1 GTSNPN, CDR2 SVGIG (reference sequence). The CDR3 protein is CAWSVNGQGGEQYF. The CDR3 DNA is TGTGCCTGGAGTGTTAACGGACAGGGAGGGGAGCAGTACTTC.

This clone was counted between two and nine times. The rearrangement joins TRBV7-3 to TRBJ1-1; D unclear. The V gene's germline CDR1 is SGHTA and CDR2 FQGTGA. The CDR3 is 14 amino acids. Trimming took off 5 bases at V and 2 bases at J, with 12 bases between the two ends. Here the CDR3 DNA reads TGTGCCAGCAGCCCCTTTGGGCCCAACACTGAAGCTTTCTTT. Amino acid sequence: CASSPFGPNTEAFF.